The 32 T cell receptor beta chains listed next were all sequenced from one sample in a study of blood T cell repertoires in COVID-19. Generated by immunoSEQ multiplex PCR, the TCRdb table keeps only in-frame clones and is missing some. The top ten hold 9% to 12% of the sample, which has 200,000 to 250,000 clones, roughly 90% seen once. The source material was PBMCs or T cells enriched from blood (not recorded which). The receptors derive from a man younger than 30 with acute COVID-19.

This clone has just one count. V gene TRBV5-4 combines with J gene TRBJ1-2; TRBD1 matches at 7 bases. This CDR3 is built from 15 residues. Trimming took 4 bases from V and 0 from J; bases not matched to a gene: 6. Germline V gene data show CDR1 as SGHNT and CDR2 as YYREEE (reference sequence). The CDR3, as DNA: TGTGCCAGCAGCAGTCGGACAGGTTCTAACTATGGCTACACCTTC. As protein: CASSSRTGSNYGYTF.

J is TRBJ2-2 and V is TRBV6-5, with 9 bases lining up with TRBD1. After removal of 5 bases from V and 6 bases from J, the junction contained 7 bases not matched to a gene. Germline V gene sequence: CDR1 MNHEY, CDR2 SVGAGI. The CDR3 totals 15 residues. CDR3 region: CASSQPRTGAGELFF. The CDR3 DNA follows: TGTGCCAGCAGTCAACCACGGACAGGGGCCGGGGAGCTGTTTTTT.

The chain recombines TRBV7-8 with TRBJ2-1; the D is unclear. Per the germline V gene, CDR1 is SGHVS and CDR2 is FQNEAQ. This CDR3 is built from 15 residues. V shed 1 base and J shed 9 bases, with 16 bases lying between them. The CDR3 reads CASSLGSSWWFEQFF. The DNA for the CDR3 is TGTGCCAGCAGCTTAGGCTCGAGCTGGTGGTTTGAGCAGTTCTTC.

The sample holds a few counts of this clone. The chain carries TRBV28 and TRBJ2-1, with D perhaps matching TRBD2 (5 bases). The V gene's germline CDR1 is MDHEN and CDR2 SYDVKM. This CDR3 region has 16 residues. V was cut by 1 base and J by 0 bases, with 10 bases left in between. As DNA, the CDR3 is TGTGCCAGCAGTTTATTCGGAGGAAGCTCCTACAATGAGCAGTTCTTC. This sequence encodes CASSLFGGSSYNEQFF. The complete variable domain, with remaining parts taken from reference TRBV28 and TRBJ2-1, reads DVKVTQSSRYLVKRTGEKVFLECVQDMDHENMFWYRQDPGLGLRLIYFSYDVKMKEKGDIPEGYSVSREKKERFSLILESASTNQTSMYLCASSLFGGSSYNEQFFGPGTRLTVL.

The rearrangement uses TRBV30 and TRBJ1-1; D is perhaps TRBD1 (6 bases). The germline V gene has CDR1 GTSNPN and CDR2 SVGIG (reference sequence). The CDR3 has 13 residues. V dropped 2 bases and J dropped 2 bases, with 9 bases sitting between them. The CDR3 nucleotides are TGTGCCTGGAGTCTACAGGGTAACACTGAAGCTTTCTTT. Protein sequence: CAWSLQGNTEAFF.

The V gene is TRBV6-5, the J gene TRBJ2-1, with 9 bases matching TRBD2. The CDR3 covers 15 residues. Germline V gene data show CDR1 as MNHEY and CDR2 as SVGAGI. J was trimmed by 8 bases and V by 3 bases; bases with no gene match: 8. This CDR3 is CASSYRGLAIDEQFF. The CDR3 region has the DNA TGTGCCAGCAGTTATAGAGGACTAGCGATCGATGAGCAGTTCTTC.

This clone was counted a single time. This chain's CDR3 is CASSHRSGYQPQHF. CDR3 bases: TGTGCCAGCAGCCATAGGTCCGGGTACCAGCCCCAGCATTTT. This rearrangement joins TRBV7-8 to TRBJ1-5; D is ambiguous. The CDR3 sequence is 14 residues long. Per the germline V gene, CDR1 is SGHVS and CDR2 is FQNEAQ. V was clipped by 5 bases and J by 7 bases, with 15 bases between them. Together with reference TRBV7-8 and TRBJ1-5, the CDR3 gives the full variable domain: GAGVSQSPRYKVAKRGQDVALRCDPISGHVSLFWYQQALGQGPEFLTYFQNEAQLDKSGLPSDRFFAERPEGSVSTLKIQRTQQEDSAVYLCASSHRSGYQPQHFGDGTRLSIL.

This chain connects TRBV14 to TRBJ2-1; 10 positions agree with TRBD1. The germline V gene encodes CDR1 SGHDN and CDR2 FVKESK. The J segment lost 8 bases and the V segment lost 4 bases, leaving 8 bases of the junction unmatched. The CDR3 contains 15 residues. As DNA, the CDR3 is TGTGCCAGCAGCCCCGGACAGGGGGGTGACGATGAGCAGTTCTTC. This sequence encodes CASSPGQGGDDEQFF.

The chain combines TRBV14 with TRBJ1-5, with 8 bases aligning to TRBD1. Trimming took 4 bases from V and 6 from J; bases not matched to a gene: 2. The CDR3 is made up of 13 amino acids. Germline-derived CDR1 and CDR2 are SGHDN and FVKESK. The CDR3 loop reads CASSRTGGQPQHF. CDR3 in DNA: TGTGCCAGCAGCCGCACAGGGGGTCAGCCCCAGCATTTT.

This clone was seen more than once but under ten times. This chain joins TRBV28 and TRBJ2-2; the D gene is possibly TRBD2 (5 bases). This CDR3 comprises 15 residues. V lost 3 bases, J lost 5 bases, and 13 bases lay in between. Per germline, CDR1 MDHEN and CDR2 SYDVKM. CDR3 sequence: CASSLVGEGTGELFF. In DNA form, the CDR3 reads TGTGCCAGCAGTTTGGTGGGAGAAGGGACCGGGGAGCTGTTTTTT.

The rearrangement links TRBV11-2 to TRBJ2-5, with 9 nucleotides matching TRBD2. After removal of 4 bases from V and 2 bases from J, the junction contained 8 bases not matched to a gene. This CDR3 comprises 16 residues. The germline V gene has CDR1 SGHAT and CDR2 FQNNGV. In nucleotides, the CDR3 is TGTGCCAGCAGCTCCTGGCTAGCGGGACCGCAAGAGACCCAGTACTTC. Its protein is CASSSWLAGPQETQYF.

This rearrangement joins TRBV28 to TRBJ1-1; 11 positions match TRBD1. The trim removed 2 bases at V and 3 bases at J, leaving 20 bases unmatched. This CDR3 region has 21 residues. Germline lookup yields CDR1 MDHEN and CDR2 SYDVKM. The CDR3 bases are TGTGCCAGCAGTTTACCCCGTAGCCTAAGGACAGGGGGCTCACGCGACACTGAAGCTTTCTTT. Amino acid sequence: CASSLPRSLRTGGSRDTEAFF.

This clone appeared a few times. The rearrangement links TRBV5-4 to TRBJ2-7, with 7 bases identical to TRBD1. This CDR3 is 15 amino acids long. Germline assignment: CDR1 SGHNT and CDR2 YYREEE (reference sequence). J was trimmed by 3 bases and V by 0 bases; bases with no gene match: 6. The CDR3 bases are TGTGCCAGCAGCTTGGCCCCGGGACAGAGCTACGAGCAGTACTTC. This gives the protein CASSLAPGQSYEQYF.

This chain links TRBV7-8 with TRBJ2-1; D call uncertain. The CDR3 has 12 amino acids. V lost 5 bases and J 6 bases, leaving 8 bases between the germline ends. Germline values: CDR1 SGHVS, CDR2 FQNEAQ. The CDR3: CASSPVSNEQFF. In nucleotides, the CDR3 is TGTGCCAGCAGCCCCGTATCCAATGAGCAGTTCTTC. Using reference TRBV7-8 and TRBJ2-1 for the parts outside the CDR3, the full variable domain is GAGVSQSPRYKVAKRGQDVALRCDPISGHVSLFWYQQALGQGPEFLTYFQNEAQLDKSGLPSDRFFAERPEGSVSTLKIQRTQQEDSAVYLCASSPVSNEQFFGPGTRLTVL.

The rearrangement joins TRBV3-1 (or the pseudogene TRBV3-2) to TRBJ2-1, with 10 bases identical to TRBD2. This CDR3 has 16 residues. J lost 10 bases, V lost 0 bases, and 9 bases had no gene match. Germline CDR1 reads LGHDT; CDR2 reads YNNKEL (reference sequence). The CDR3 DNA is TGTGCCAGCAGCCAAGAAGGGAGCGGGAGGGCGGAAGAGCAGTTCTTC. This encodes CASSQEGSGRAEEQFF.

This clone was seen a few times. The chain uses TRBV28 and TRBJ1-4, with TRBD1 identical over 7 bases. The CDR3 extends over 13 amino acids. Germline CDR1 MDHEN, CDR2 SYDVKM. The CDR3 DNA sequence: TGTGCGCTAGCCGAAGGGGGCAAGGAAAAACTGTTTTTT. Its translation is CALAEGGKEKLFF. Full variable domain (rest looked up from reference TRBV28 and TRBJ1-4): DVKVTQSSRYLVKRTGEKVFLECVQDMDHENMFWYRQDPGLGLRLIYFSYDVKMKEKGDIPEGYSVSREKKERFSLILESASTNQTSMYLCALAEGGKEKLFFGSGTQLSVL.

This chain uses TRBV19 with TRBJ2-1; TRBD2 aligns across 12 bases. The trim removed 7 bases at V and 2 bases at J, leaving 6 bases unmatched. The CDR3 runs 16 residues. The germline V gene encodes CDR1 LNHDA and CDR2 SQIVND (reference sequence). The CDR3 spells CASTPTSGRPYNEQFF. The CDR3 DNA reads TGTGCCAGTACCCCGACTAGCGGGAGACCCTACAATGAGCAGTTCTTC.

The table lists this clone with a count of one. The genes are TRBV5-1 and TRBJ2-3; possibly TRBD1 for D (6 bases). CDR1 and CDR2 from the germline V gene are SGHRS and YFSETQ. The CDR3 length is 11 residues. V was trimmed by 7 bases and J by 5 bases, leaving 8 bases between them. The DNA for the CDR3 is TGCGCCAGCCGCAGGGGAGATACGCAGTATTTT. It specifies CASRRGDTQYF.

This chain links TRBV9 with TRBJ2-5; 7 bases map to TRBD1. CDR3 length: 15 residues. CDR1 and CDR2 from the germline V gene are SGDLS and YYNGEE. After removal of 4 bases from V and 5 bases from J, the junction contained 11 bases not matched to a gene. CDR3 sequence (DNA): TGTGCCAGCAGCCCATCGACAGGGTGGGGGGAGACCCAGTACTTC. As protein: CASSPSTGWGETQYF.

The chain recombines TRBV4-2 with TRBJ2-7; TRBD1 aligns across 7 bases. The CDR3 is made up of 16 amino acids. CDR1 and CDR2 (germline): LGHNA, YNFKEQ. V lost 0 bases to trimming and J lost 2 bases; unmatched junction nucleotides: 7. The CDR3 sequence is CASSQDPGQDTYEQYF. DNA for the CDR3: TGTGCCAGCAGCCAAGACCCAGGACAGGATACCTACGAGCAGTACTTC.

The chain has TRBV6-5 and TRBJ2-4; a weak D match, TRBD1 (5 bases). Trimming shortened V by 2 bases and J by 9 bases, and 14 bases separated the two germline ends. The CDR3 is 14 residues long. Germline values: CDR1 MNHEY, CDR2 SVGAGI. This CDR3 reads CASSYDSQRGIQYF. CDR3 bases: TGTGCCAGCAGTTACGACAGCCAAAGGGGCATTCAGTACTTC.

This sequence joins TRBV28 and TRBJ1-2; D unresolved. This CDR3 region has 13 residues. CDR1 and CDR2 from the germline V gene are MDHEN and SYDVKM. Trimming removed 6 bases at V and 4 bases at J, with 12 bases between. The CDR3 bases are TGTGCCAGCAGAAGACCCGTAGCCTATGGCTACACCTTC. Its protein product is CASRRPVAYGYTF.

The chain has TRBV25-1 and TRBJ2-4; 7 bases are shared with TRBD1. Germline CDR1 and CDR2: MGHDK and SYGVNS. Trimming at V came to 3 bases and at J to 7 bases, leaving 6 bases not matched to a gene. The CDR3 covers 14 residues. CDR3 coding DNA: TGTGCCAGCAGTGAGACAGGGATGGGTAACATTCAGTACTTC. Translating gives CASSETGMGNIQYF.

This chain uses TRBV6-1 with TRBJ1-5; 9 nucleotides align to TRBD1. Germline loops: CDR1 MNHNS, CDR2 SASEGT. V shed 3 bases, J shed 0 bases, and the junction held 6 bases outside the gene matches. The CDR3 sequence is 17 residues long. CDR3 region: CASSERDRAYSNQPQHF. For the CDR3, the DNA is TGTGCCAGCAGTGAGCGGGACAGGGCATATAGCAATCAGCCCCAGCATTTT.

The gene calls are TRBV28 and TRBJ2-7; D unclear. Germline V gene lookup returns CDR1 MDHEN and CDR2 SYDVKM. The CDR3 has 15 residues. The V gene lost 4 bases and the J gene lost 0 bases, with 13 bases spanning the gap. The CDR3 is CASSSLVALSYEQYF. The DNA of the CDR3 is TGTGCCAGCAGTTCCTTAGTAGCCCTCTCCTACGAGCAGTACTTC.

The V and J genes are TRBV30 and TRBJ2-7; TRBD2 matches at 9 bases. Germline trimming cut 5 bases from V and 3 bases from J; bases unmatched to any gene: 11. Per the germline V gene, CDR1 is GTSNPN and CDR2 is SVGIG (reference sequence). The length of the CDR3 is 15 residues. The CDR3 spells CAWEGGASGNYEQYF. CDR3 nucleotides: TGTGCCTGGGAGGGCGGGGCTAGCGGGAACTACGAGCAGTACTTC.

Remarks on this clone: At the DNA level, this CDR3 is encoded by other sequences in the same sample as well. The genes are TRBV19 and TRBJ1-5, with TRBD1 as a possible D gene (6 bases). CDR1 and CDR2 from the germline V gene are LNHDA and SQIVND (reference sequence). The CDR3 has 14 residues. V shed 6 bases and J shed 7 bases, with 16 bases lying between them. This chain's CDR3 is CASSPTGGGQPQHF. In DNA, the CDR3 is TGTGCCAGTAGCCCGACAGGAGGCGGGCAGCCCCAGCATTTT.

DNA of the CDR3: TGTGCCAGCAGCTTAGATCCTCCTCGGGGCTACACCTTC. Protein: CASSLDPPRGYTF. The rearrangement links TRBV11-2 to TRBJ1-2, with D uncertain. Per the germline V gene, CDR1 is SGHAT and CDR2 is FQNNGV. The CDR3 runs 13 residues. Trimming took 0 bases from V and 8 from J, leaving 10 bases between them.

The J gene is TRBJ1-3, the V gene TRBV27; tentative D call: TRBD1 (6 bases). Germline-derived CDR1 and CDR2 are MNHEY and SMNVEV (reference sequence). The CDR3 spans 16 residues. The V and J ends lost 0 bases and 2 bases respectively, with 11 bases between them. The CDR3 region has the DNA TGTGCCAGCAGTTTATCCCAGGGGACGGCTGGAAACACCATATATTTT. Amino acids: CASSLSQGTAGNTIYF.

CDR3: CASSSSGLAGQGTGELFF. CDR3 coding DNA: TGTGCCAGCAGCTCCTCGGGACTAGCGGGACAGGGCACCGGGGAGCTGTTTTTT. This chain joins TRBV5-5 and TRBJ2-2; 13 bases agree with TRBD2. The CDR3 has 18 residues. Germline CDR1 SGHKS, CDR2 YYEKEE (reference sequence). After removal of 3 bases from V and 4 bases from J, the junction contained 9 bases not matched to a gene.

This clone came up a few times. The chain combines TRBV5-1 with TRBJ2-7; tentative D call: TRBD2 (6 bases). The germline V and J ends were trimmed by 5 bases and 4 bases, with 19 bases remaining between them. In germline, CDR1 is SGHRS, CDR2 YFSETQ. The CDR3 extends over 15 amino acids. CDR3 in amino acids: CASSIGPGEYYEQYF. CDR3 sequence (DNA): TGCGCCAGCAGTATAGGGCCGGGGGAATATTACGAGCAGTACTTC. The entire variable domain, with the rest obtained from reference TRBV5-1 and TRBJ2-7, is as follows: KAGVTQTPRYLIKTRGQQVTLSCSPISGHRSVSWYQQTPGQGLQFLFEYFSETQRNKGNFPGRFSGRQFSNSRSEMNVSTLELGDSALYLCASSIGPGEYYEQYFGPGTRLTVT.

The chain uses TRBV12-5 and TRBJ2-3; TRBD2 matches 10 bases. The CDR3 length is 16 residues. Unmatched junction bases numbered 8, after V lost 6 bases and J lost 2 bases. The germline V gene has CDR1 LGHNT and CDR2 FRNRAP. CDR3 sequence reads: CASGESSGGSTDTQYF. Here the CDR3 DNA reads TGTGCTAGTGGGGAAAGTAGCGGGGGGTCCACAGATACGCAGTATTTT.